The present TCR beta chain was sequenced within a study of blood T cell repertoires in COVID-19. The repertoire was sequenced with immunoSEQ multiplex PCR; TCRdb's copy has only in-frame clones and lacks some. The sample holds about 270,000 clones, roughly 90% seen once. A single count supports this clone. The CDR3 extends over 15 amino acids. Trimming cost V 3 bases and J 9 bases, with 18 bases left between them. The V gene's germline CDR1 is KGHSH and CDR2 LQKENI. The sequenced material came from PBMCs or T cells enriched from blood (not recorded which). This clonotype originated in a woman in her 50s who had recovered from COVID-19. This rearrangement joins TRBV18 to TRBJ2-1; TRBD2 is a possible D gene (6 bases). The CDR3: CASSPGGGLKIEQFF. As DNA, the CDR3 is TGTGCCAGCTCACCGGGGGGAGGATTAAAGATTGAGCAGTTCTTC.